One sample yielded the 19 T cell receptor beta chains listed below, sequenced in a study of blood T cell repertoires in COVID-19 (dated by TCRdb to the early 2020s). To prepare the library, the immunoSEQ multiplex PCR assay was applied. This is the immuneACCESS table as TCRdb keeps it, with only in-frame sequences that have V and J called. A part of the clones is gone; compared with another copy, unresolved V genes explain less than half, and the rest is unexplained. The sample table contains about 130,000 clones; only one count was recorded for 84% of them. Jointly, the top ten make up 12% of the sample. Sample: peripheral blood. All receptors derive from a woman aged 25 to 39 who had recovered from COVID-19.

The chain carries TRBV30 and TRBJ1-1, with a possible D match to TRBD1 (6 bases). This CDR3 is built from 12 residues. V was trimmed by 2 bases and J by 10 bases, leaving 14 bases between them. Germline CDR1 GTSNPN, CDR2 SVGIG (reference sequence). CDR3 nucleotides: TGTGCCTGGAGTTCCCAGGGGAGTGGAGCTTTCTTT. Translation gives CAWSSQGSGAFF.

This clone was recorded once. The gene calls are TRBV13 and TRBJ2-1; 10 bases agree with TRBD2. The ends lost 3 bases at V and 8 bases at J; junction bases unmatched: 10. CDR1 PRHDT and CDR2 FYEKMQ come from the germline V gene (reference sequence). The CDR3 loop spans 16 amino acids. The chain's CDR3 is CASSLSSGSFAYEQFF. The CDR3 DNA reads as TGTGCCAGCAGCTTGTCTAGCGGGAGTTTTGCCTATGAGCAGTTCTTC. The variable domain in full, with the rest retrieved from reference TRBV13 and TRBJ2-1, is AAGVIQSPRHLIKEKRETATLKCYPIPRHDTVYWYQQGPGQDPQFLISFYEKMQSDKGSIPDRFSAQQFSDYHSELNMSSLELGDSALYFCASSLSSGSFAYEQFFGPGTRLTVL.

This rearrangement joins TRBV12-3 or TRBV12-4 to TRBJ2-1, with a weak D call TRBD1 (6 bases). V dropped 7 bases and J dropped 6 bases, with 13 bases sitting between them. The CDR3 totals 13 residues. CDR3 in amino acids: CASKFAGANEQFF. The CDR3 coding sequence is TGTGCCAGCAAATTTGCAGGGGCCAATGAGCAGTTCTTC.

This clone was counted once. The chain combines TRBV16 with TRBJ1-5, with D possibly being TRBD1 (5 bases). V was cut by 5 bases and J by 0 bases, with 17 bases left in between. Germline lookup yields CDR1 KGHSY and CDR2 FQNENV. This CDR3 contains 17 residues. CDR3 region: CASSLPTAPYSNQPQHF. Here the CDR3 DNA reads TGTGCCAGCAGCTTACCGACAGCCCCTTATAGCAATCAGCCCCAGCATTTT.

This chain joins TRBV15 and TRBJ2-3, with a weak D call TRBD2 (6 bases). This CDR3 region has 16 residues. Trimming pared 6 bases from V and 2 bases from J, leaving 18 bases between. From germline, CDR1 is LNHNV and CDR2 YYDKDF (reference sequence). In DNA, the CDR3 is TGTGCCACCAGGCTTTATACCGGACTACCCACAGATACGCAGTATTTT. Its translation: CATRLYTGLPTDTQYF.

V and J are TRBV5-1 and TRBJ1-2, with TRBD1 matching over 8 bases. This CDR3 has 14 residues. V dropped 2 bases and J dropped 5; count of bases not matched to a gene: 5. The germline V gene encodes CDR1 SGHRS and CDR2 YFSETQ. In DNA form, the CDR3 reads TGCGCCAGCAGCTTTGACAGGGGAGGGTATGGCTACACCTTC. This encodes CASSFDRGGYGYTF.

The V and J genes are TRBV11-2 and TRBJ1-4; a possible D gene is TRBD1 (6 bases). V lost 8 bases and J 7 bases, leaving 14 bases between the germline ends. This CDR3 comprises 13 residues. Germline-derived CDR1 and CDR2 are SGHAT and FQNNGV. The CDR3 is CASLGTISEKLFF. Here the CDR3 DNA reads TGTGCCAGCCTCGGGACAATCAGTGAAAAACTGTTTTTT. The full variable domain, completed using reference TRBV11-2 and TRBJ1-4, is EAGVAQSPRYKIIEKRQSVAFWCNPISGHATLYWYQQILGQGPKLLIQFQNNGVVDDSQLPKDRFSAERLKGVDSTLKIQPAKLEDSAVYLCASLGTISEKLFFGSGTQLSVL.

The V gene is TRBV4-1, the J gene TRBJ1-5; D possibly corresponds to TRBD1 (6 bases). This CDR3 contains 14 residues. Trimming removed 4 bases from V and 3 bases from J, with 10 bases in between. Germline CDR1 MGHRA, CDR2 YSYEKL. The CDR3 DNA follows: TGCGCCAGCAGCCCATGGACAGACAATCAGCCCCAGCATTTT. It is translated as CASSPWTDNQPQHF.

The V and J genes are TRBV9 and TRBJ2-2; D may be TRBD1 (5 bases). The CDR3 consists of 17 residues. V dropped 4 bases and J dropped 9 bases, with 25 bases sitting between them. The germline CDR1 and CDR2 sequences are SGDLS and YYNGEE. The DNA for the CDR3 is TGTGCCAGCAGCCCCCCAGGTGGGGCAGACACTAACAGGGAGCTGTTTTTT. This gives the protein CASSPPGGADTNRELFF. The full variable domain, completed using reference TRBV9 and TRBJ2-2, is DSGVTQTPKHLITATGQRVTLRCSPRSGDLSVYWYQQSLDQGLQFLIQYYNGEERAKGNILERFSAQQFPDLHSELNLSSLELGDSALYFCASSPPGGADTNRELFFGEGSRLTVL.

This chain connects TRBV7-3 to TRBJ2-1; 14 bases fit TRBD2. V was clipped by 2 bases and J by 8 bases; unmatched bases: 20. The CDR3 extends over 21 amino acids. Germline CDR1 and CDR2: SGHTA and FQGTGA. CDR3 loop: CASSLVPGQVIGTSGRDEQFF. The CDR3 DNA reads TGTGCCAGCAGCTTAGTCCCGGGACAGGTGATCGGGACTAGCGGGAGAGATGAGCAGTTCTTC.

The V call is TRBV6-9, the J call TRBJ1-4; 12 bases are a match to TRBD1. After removal of 9 bases from V and 2 bases from J, the junction contained 13 bases not matched to a gene. This CDR3 has 18 residues. Germline lookup yields CDR1 MNHGY and CDR2 SVAAGI. For the CDR3, the DNA is TGTGCCAGGGGGCCCTTGGGACAGGGGGCGCTTACTAATGAAAAACTGTTTTTT. Translation: CARGPLGQGALTNEKLFF.

This clone occurred once. The chain couples TRBV27 to TRBJ1-5; 8 bases are shared with TRBD1. CDR3 length: 18 residues. Germline-derived CDR1 and CDR2 are MNHEY and SMNVEV (reference sequence). Trimming at V came to 0 bases and at J to 4 bases, leaving 11 bases not matched to a gene. This CDR3 is CASSLSMTGEAFNQPQHF. CDR3 DNA: TGTGCCAGCAGTTTATCGATGACAGGGGAGGCCTTTAATCAGCCCCAGCATTTT.

This clone was found a few times. The chain employs TRBV19 and TRBJ1-1, with D perhaps TRBD1 (6 bases). Germline V gene sequence: CDR1 LNHDA, CDR2 SQIVND (reference sequence). The CDR3 has 16 amino acids. The V and J ends lost 2 bases and 0 bases respectively, with 13 bases between them. CDR3 bases: TGTGCCAGTAGTATAAATTACAGGGTCCTGAACACTGAAGCTTTCTTT. Translation: CASSINYRVLNTEAFF.

The rearrangement joins TRBV4-1 to TRBJ1-2; D not certain. V was cut by 0 bases and J by 2 bases, with 4 bases left in between. The germline gives CDR1 MGHRA, CDR2 YSYEKL. The CDR3 is made up of 13 amino acids. The CDR3 loop is CASSQESNYGYTF. The CDR3 nucleotides are TGCGCCAGCAGCCAAGAATCAAACTATGGCTACACCTTC.

The chain uses TRBV27 and TRBJ2-7; a possible D gene is TRBD1 (7 bases). This CDR3 has 12 residues. Between the trimmed V and J ends, which lost 4 bases and 6 bases, there was a span of 10 bases. Germline V gives CDR1 MNHEY, CDR2 SMNVEV (reference sequence). In DNA form, the CDR3 reads TGTGCCAGCAGTTCAGGGGGAGGCGAGCAGTACTTC. This sequence encodes CASSSGGGEQYF.

The rearrangement uses TRBV19 and TRBJ1-2; D is possibly TRBD1 (5 bases). The germline CDR1 and CDR2 sequences are LNHDA and SQIVND (reference sequence). The CDR3 covers 15 residues. Trimming took off 6 bases at V and 5 bases at J, with 19 bases between the two ends. The CDR3: CASSGGSDGFYGYTF. CDR3 coding DNA: TGTGCCAGTAGCGGGGGGAGCGACGGGTTTTATGGCTACACCTTC.

This chain links TRBV6-5 with TRBJ1-3; 7 positions match TRBD1. The CDR3 contains 15 residues. Germline V gives CDR1 MNHEY, CDR2 SVGAGI. Trimming took 5 bases from V and 4 from J; bases not matched to a gene: 8. CDR3 sequence: CASSRQGNSGNTIYF. In DNA form, the CDR3 reads TGTGCCAGCAGTCGACAGGGAAACTCCGGAAACACCATATATTTT.

This clone was recorded once. This chain links TRBV9 with TRBJ2-3; TRBD2 might be the D (5 bases). V dropped 3 bases and J dropped 2 bases, with 16 bases sitting between them. The CDR3 spans 16 residues. In germline, CDR1 is SGDLS, CDR2 YYNGEE. CDR3 sequence: CASSARLLRDTDTQYF. DNA of the CDR3: TGTGCCAGCAGCGCCAGACTGTTACGGGACACAGATACGCAGTATTTT. Filled out from reference TRBV9 and TRBJ2-3, the complete variable domain reads DSGVTQTPKHLITATGQRVTLRCSPRSGDLSVYWYQQSLDQGLQFLIQYYNGEERAKGNILERFSAQQFPDLHSELNLSSLELGDSALYFCASSARLLRDTDTQYFGPGTRLTVL.

V and J are TRBV4-2 and TRBJ2-5, with 7 bases aligning to TRBD1. Germline V gives CDR1 LGHNA, CDR2 YNFKEQ. This CDR3 has 19 amino acids. The J segment lost 5 bases and the V segment lost 1 base, leaving 19 bases of the junction unmatched. The CDR3 sequence: CASSQVLTGTDYIRETQYF. CDR3 DNA: TGTGCCAGCAGCCAAGTATTAACCGGGACAGACTATATCCGGGAGACCCAGTACTTC.